This T cell receptor (beta chain) was observed in a study of T cells after yellow fever vaccination. TCRdb independently ran MiXCR on the 5' RACE reads; one entry per CDR3 protein. The sample yields about 320,000 distinct CDR3 sequences, 3.5% to 4.5% seen once. The germline CDR1 and CDR2 sequences are MDHEN and SYDVKM. Trimming cost V 4 bases and J 4 bases, with 7 bases left between them. CDR3 size: 12 residues. This clonotype was detected many times. The receptor's source is a man in his late teens or twenties who received the YFV17D yellow fever vaccine. The sequenced sample was PBMCs, obtained 15 days after the yellow fever booster vaccination. This chain links TRBV28 with TRBJ1-2; D is unresolved. The chain's CDR3 is CASSWGTYGYTF. The CDR3 DNA reads as TGTGCCAGCAGTTGGGGAACCTATGGCTACACCTTC.